What follows are 25 T cell receptor beta chains derived from one specimen sequenced in a study of CXCR3-negative and CXCR3-positive naive CD8 T cells. Study results and caveats: Relative to CXCR3-negative naive cells, CXCR3-positive naive cells had more hydrophobic TRB CDR3s.

It was by 5' RACE with UMI labels that the TRB cDNA libraries were prepared. TCRdb re-called the 5' RACE reads and catalogs CDR3 proteins one per entry, DNA excluded. The sample totals 150,000 to 160,000 distinct CDR3 sequences. These receptors have no identified antigens. Material: naive CXCR3+ CD8+ T cells from blood. Subset described: CD45RO-CCR7+CD27+CD95- naive CD8+ T cells expressing CXCR3 (TNR3+). All receptors derive from a human donor in good health. Some clones in this sample may be carry-over from other donors' samples.

The chain carries TRBV29-1 and TRBJ2-1; the TCRdb call, TRBD2, lacks DNA for checking. The CDR3 covers 14 residues. CDR1 SQVTM and CDR2 ANQGSEA come from the germline V gene. The CDR3 region is CSVTSREVIYEQFF.

The J gene is TRBJ2-3, the V gene TRBV25-1; TCRdb's D call of TRBD2 is untestable without DNA. The CDR3 covers 14 residues. CDR1 is MGHDK and CDR2 is SYGVNS in the germline V gene. The CDR3 spells CASGLAGFTDTQYF.

V gene TRBV20-1 combines with J gene TRBJ2-7. The CDR3 sequence is 14 residues long. CDR1 is DFQATT, CDR2 SNEGSKA, per germline (reference sequence). CDR3 amino acids: CSAWVYAQSYEQYF.

The chain is built from TRBV6-2 or TRBV6-3 and TRBJ2-7. CDR1 is MNHEY and CDR2 is SVGEGT in the germline V gene. The CDR3 covers 11 residues. This CDR3 reads CASSRNYEQYF.

CDR3 protein: CASSLRGNRYNSPLHF. The chain combines TRBV28 with TRBJ1-6. This CDR3 is 16 amino acids long. Germline V gene lookup returns CDR1 MDHEN and CDR2 SYDVKM.

V is TRBV9 and J is TRBJ2-2; with no DNA, the TCRdb D assignment of TRBD2 cannot be verified. Germline CDR1 is SGDLS and CDR2 is YYNGEE. This CDR3 comprises 17 residues. This CDR3 reads CASSQPLAGRDTGELFF.

V is TRBV2 and J is TRBJ2-1; as DNA is missing, the TRBD1 call by TCRdb cannot be tested. CDR3 length: 11 amino acids. Per germline, CDR1 SNHLY and CDR2 FYNNEI. CDR3 protein: CAGTGTNEQFF.

V is TRBV20-1 and J is TRBJ2-1; TCRdb designates TRBD1, a call that cannot be tested without DNA. The CDR3 has 14 amino acids. The V gene's germline CDR1 is DFQATT and CDR2 SNEGSKA (reference sequence). The CDR3 spells CSAPREGDYNEQFF.

The V gene is TRBV7-9, the J gene TRBJ2-5; as DNA is missing, the TRBD2 call by TCRdb cannot be tested. This CDR3 region has 17 residues. CDR1 and CDR2 (germline): SEHNR, FQNEAQ (reference sequence). The CDR3 protein is CASSFIPMTSGQETQYF.

This chain uses TRBV12-5 with TRBJ2-1; the D gene TCRdb calls, TRBD2, cannot be checked with no DNA. The germline gives CDR1 LGHNT, CDR2 FRNRAP. The CDR3 contains 16 residues. CDR3 amino acids: CASGNGVAGGNNEQFF. Variable domain in full (rest from reference TRBV12-5 and TRBJ2-1): DARVTQTPRHKVTEMGQEVTMRCQPILGHNTVFWYRQTMMQGLELLAYFRNRAPLDDSGMPKDRFSAEMPDATLATLKIQPSEPRDSAVYFCASGNGVAGGNNEQFFGPGTRLTVL.

The rearrangement uses TRBV6-4 and TRBJ2-7. Germline CDR1 and CDR2: MRHNA and SNTAGT. CDR3 size: 13 residues. The CDR3 here is CASSDGWGDEQYF.

The gene calls are TRBV27 and TRBJ2-7. Per germline, CDR1 MNHEY and CDR2 SMNVEV (reference sequence). CDR3 length: 13 residues. CDR3 sequence: CASAYFGGDEQYF.

J is TRBJ1-4 and V is TRBV7-2. The germline CDR1 and CDR2 sequences are SGHTA and FQGNSA. The CDR3 spans 15 residues. This chain's CDR3 is CASSLGENNWEKLFF.

This rearrangement joins TRBV29-1 to TRBJ1-1. From germline, CDR1 is SQVTM and CDR2 ANQGSEA. The CDR3 has 14 residues. CDR3 loop: CSVVGWRTNTEAFF.

The CDR3 spells CASSLGVGKSYEQYF. The chain couples TRBV12-3 or TRBV12-4 to TRBJ2-7. The CDR3 extends over 15 amino acids.

The V gene is TRBV13, the J gene TRBJ1-1. Germline CDR1 PRHDT, CDR2 FYEKMQ (reference sequence). This CDR3 has 15 residues. CDR3 loop: CASSLVAVMNTEAFF.

This rearrangement joins TRBV5-6 to TRBJ2-7; the D gene TCRdb calls, TRBD2, cannot be checked with no DNA. The CDR3 loop spans 17 amino acids. Germline V gene sequence: CDR1 SGHDT, CDR2 YYEEEE. The CDR3 region is CASSLAVNRQGGYEQYF.

The chain uses TRBV20-1 and TRBJ2-7; the TRBD1 assignment by TCRdb is unverifiable without DNA. CDR1 and CDR2 (germline): DFQATT, SNEGSKA (reference sequence). This CDR3 has 13 amino acids. Here the CDR3 reads CSARYRASYEQYF.

V and J are TRBV2 and TRBJ1-3; TCRdb names TRBD1, which stays unverified in the absence of DNA. The CDR3 consists of 15 residues. CDR1 is SNHLY and CDR2 is FYNNEI in the germline V gene. This CDR3 is CASSEYGTVGNTIYF.

The chain recombines TRBV7-9 with TRBJ2-5; absent DNA, TCRdb's TRBD2 call cannot be checked. This CDR3 has 15 residues. Germline V gene sequence: CDR1 SEHNR, CDR2 FQNEAQ (reference sequence). This CDR3 is CASSSGTSDQETQYF.

The chain combines TRBV2 with TRBJ2-5; TCRdb indicates TRBD2, and absent DNA this call remains unverified. This CDR3 comprises 18 residues. In germline, CDR1 is SNHLY, CDR2 FYNNEI. The CDR3 sequence is CASSEGLAGGPKTETQYF. The entire variable domain, with the rest obtained from reference TRBV2 and TRBJ2-5, is as follows: EPEVTQTPSHQVTQMGQEVILRCVPISNHLYFYWYRQILGQKVEFLVSFYNNEISEKSEIFDDQFSVERPDGSNFTLKIRSTKLEDSAMYFCASSEGLAGGPKTETQYFGPGTRLLVL.

The J gene is TRBJ2-7, the V gene TRBV2. CDR1 and CDR2 from the germline V gene are SNHLY and FYNNEI. This CDR3 contains 13 residues. This chain's CDR3 is CASSEQATYEQYF.

This rearrangement joins TRBV5-6 to TRBJ1-3; the D call from TCRdb, TRBD1, cannot be confirmed without DNA. Germline values: CDR1 SGHDT, CDR2 YYEEEE. The length of the CDR3 is 14 residues. The CDR3 loop is CASSLKGSGNTIYF. The variable domain in full, with the rest retrieved from reference TRBV5-6 and TRBJ1-3, is DAGVTQSPTHLIKTRGQQVTLRCSPKSGHDTVSWYQQALGQGPQFIFQYYEEEERQRGNFPDRFSGHQFPNYSSELNVNALLLGDSALYLCASSLKGSGNTIYFGEGSWLTVV.

The chain combines TRBV7-2 with TRBJ2-7. The germline CDR1 and CDR2 sequences are SGHTA and FQGNSA. The CDR3 length is 13 residues. This CDR3 is CASSLVGVLEQYF.

The J gene is TRBJ1-6, the V gene TRBV7-2; TCRdb names TRBD1, which stays unverified in the absence of DNA. Looked up from germline, CDR1 is SGHTA and CDR2 is FQGNSA. The length of the CDR3 is 16 residues. The CDR3 loop reads CASSRQINSYNSPLHF.